Presented here are 27 T cell receptor beta chains from one specimen sequenced in a study of T cells in Graves' hyperthyroidism and ophthalmopathy. RNA transcripts were the template for amplifying TCR beta CDR3 regions. The primer set for the first-round RT-PCR of the TCR CDR3 was HTBI. TCRdb recomputed calls from the multiplex PCR reads with MiXCR, one row per CDR3 protein. The sample contains 500,000 to 600,000 distinct CDR3 sequences, under 60% of which appear only once. Sequenced material: peripheral blood or thyroid tissue (not recorded which). Every receptor here comes from an adult woman with Graves' disease, either hyperthyroidism or ophthalmopathy (not recorded which).

This clonotype was seen ten or more times. The chain carries TRBV12-3 or TRBV12-4 and TRBJ1-4, with 9 bases that match TRBD1. J lost 8 bases, V lost 6 bases, and 10 bases had no gene match. CDR3 length equals 15 residues. The CDR3 reads CASSPGTGIQEKLFF. Written as DNA, the CDR3 is TGTGCCAGCAGCCCCGGGACAGGGATTCAGGAAAAACTGTTTTTT.

The genes are TRBV20-1 and TRBJ1-2; 7 bases match TRBD1. Germline-derived CDR1 and CDR2 are DFQATT and SNEGSKA (reference sequence). The CDR3 loop spans 14 amino acids. DNA of the CDR3: TGCAGAAGCTCCGGGACAGAAGAAGTCTATGGCTACACCTTC. It specifies CRSSGTEEVYGYTF.

This clonotype was observed a handful of times. This may be a read error, as it is one base from a much larger clone. The CDR3, as DNA: TGCGCCAGCAGCCAAGTTGGGGGGAGGTCGTGGTATGACTACACCTTC. This gives the protein CASSQVGGRSWYDYTF. The genes are TRBV4-1 and TRBJ1-2; D may be TRBD1 (5 bases). From germline, CDR1 is MGHRA and CDR2 YSYEKL. This CDR3 comprises 16 residues.

In the case of this clonotype: A clone one base away is much larger, so this may be a read error. This CDR3 is CASSVPSGFTGTQYF. The CDR3 region has the DNA TGTGCCAGCAGCGTCCCTAGCGGATTCACAGGTACGCAGTATTTT. The V gene is TRBV9, the J gene TRBJ2-3; 7 positions match TRBD2. Germline V CDR1 and CDR2: SGDLS, YYNGEE. The CDR3 has 15 amino acids.

The V call is TRBV19, the J call TRBJ2-7; a possible D gene is TRBD1 (5 bases). The V gene lost 7 bases and the J gene lost 3 bases, with 16 bases spanning the gap. The germline gives CDR1 LNHDA, CDR2 SQIVND (reference sequence). The CDR3 totals 14 residues. CDR3 sequence (DNA): TGTGCCAGTAACTCGGGCAGGGCCTTCTACGAGCAGTACTTC. It is translated as CASNSGRAFYEQYF.

This clonotype was counted at least ten times. The CDR3 is CASSEWGTAGANVLTF. Written as DNA, the CDR3 is TGCGCCAGCAGTGAGTGGGGGACAGCCGGGGCCAACGTCCTGACTTTC. This chain uses TRBV10-2 with TRBJ2-6, with 7 bases matching TRBD1. The germline V gene encodes CDR1 WSHSY and CDR2 SAAADI. Germline trimming cut 1 base from V and 4 bases from J; bases unmatched to any gene: 4. There are 16 residues in the CDR3.

This clonotype was seen repeatedly, ten times or more. The chain couples TRBV11-2 to TRBJ1-5; 7 bases fit TRBD1. The CDR3 is made up of 16 amino acids. V lost 5 bases to trimming and J lost 2 bases; unmatched junction nucleotides: 9. The germline V gene encodes CDR1 SGHAT and CDR2 FQNNGV. The CDR3 loop is CASSPRQGAGNQPQHF. In DNA form, the CDR3 reads TGTGCCAGCAGCCCGCGACAGGGCGCAGGCAATCAGCCCCAGCATTTT.

This clonotype has a count of ten or more. V gene TRBV7-8 combines with J gene TRBJ2-7; TRBD2 might be the D (5 bases). The CDR3 contains 15 residues. V lost 5 bases to trimming and J lost 2 bases, with 16 bases between them. Germline CDR1 is SGHVS and CDR2 is FQNEAQ. The DNA for the CDR3 is TGTGCCAGCAGCCCCCACTCCGGAGGTCCCTACGAGCAGTACTTC. It translates to CASSPHSGGPYEQYF.

This clonotype was recorded at least ten times. The J gene is TRBJ2-7, the V gene TRBV24-1; TRBD1 matches at 7 bases. CDR1 KGHDR and CDR2 SFDVKD come from the germline V gene. The V and J ends lost 9 bases and 0 bases, in that order; junction bases with no gene match: 4. CDR3 length: 13 residues. The CDR3 is CATQGQHSYEQYF. In DNA, the CDR3 is TGTGCCACCCAGGGACAGCACTCCTACGAGCAGTACTTC.

The sample holds many counts of this clonotype. The gene calls are TRBV20-1 and TRBJ2-5; 7 bases map to TRBD1. The CDR3 is 13 amino acids. Per germline, CDR1 DFQATT and CDR2 SNEGSKA (reference sequence). The junction had 2 bases not matched to a gene; V was cut back by 3 bases and J by 1 base. The CDR3 DNA reads TGCAGTGCTAGCGGGACAGCCCAAGAGACCCAGTACTTC. It codes for CSASGTAQETQYF.

This clonotype was observed at least ten times. The chain employs TRBV6-2 or TRBV6-3 and TRBJ1-5; D unclear. The CDR3 is made up of 14 amino acids. The V and J ends lost 2 bases and 9 bases respectively, with 14 bases between them. Germline V gives CDR1 MNHEY, CDR2 SVGEGT. This CDR3 is CASSYPLVSGPQHF. The CDR3 DNA is TGTGCCAGCAGTTACCCCCTCGTCTCAGGGCCCCAGCATTTT.

This clonotype has just a few counts. This CDR3 is missing its conserved last phenylalanine or tryptophan, likely due to a read error. The chain carries TRBV7-1 and TRBJ2-5; D uncertain. TRBV7-1 belongs to the ORF category, with a function that is uncertain. This CDR3 is built from 13 residues. Trimming took off 7 bases at V and 7 bases at J, with 16 bases between the two ends. CDR3 nucleotides: TGTGCCAGCAAGCTCCTAAACTTAGCGACCCAGTACCTC. Translated, it gives CASKLLNLATQYL.

This clonotype showed up just once. The genes are TRBV20-1 and TRBJ1-5, with unresolved D. This CDR3 is built from 11 residues. V was pared by 3 bases and J by 14 bases, with 14 bases between. The germline V gene has CDR1 DFQATT and CDR2 SNEGSKA (reference sequence). As DNA, the CDR3 is TGCAGTGCTAGGGGTGGAGTAGAGGAGCATTTT. Translation: CSARGGVEEHF.

The count of this clonotype is one. V is TRBV7-9 and J is TRBJ2-7, with D perhaps TRBD1 (6 bases). Germline V gene sequence: CDR1 SEHNR, CDR2 FQNEAQ (reference sequence). The CDR3 is 14 residues long. Between the trimmed V and J ends, which lost 5 bases and 2 bases, there was a span of 13 bases. Written as DNA, the CDR3 is TGTGCCAGCAGCCCCAGGGGAATAACCTACGAGCAGTACTTC. Amino acid sequence: CASSPRGITYEQYF.

This clonotype was recorded only once. This sequence joins TRBV29-1 and TRBJ1-2; D is ambiguous. Germline CDR1 reads SQVTM; CDR2 reads ANQGSEA. With 2 bases removed from V and 6 bases from J, the gap between germline ends came to 13 bases. The CDR3 extends over 13 amino acids. CDR3 sequence reads: CSVESLGSNGYTF. CDR3 coding DNA: TGCAGCGTTGAAAGTCTGGGGTCTAATGGCTACACCTTC.

This clonotype was found many times. The rearrangement uses TRBV4-2 and TRBJ1-1, with 9 bases that match TRBD1. V shed 0 bases, J shed 11 bases, and the junction held 7 bases outside the gene matches. This CDR3 contains 14 residues. Per germline, CDR1 LGHNA and CDR2 YNFKEQ. The chain's CDR3 is CASSQDGTGRHAFF. The DNA of the CDR3 is TGTGCCAGCAGCCAAGATGGGACAGGGAGGCATGCTTTCTTT.

This clonotype was recorded many times. The gene calls are TRBV12-3 or TRBV12-4 and TRBJ2-7; 7 bases line up with TRBD2. The CDR3 totals 14 residues. V was clipped by 4 bases and J by 3 bases; unmatched bases: 6. The CDR3 sequence: CASSWRELDYEQYF. The CDR3 nucleotides are TGTGCCAGCAGTTGGCGGGAGTTGGACTACGAGCAGTACTTC.

The sample holds many counts of this clonotype. V gene TRBV4-1 combines with J gene TRBJ1-5, with D hard to call. Germline V gene lookup returns CDR1 MGHRA and CDR2 YSYEKL. Trimming pared 2 bases from V and 3 bases from J, leaving 11 bases between. CDR3 size: 15 residues. The CDR3 coding sequence is TGCGCCAGCAGCCAACCAAGACAACCCAATCAGCCCCAGCATTTT. Translation: CASSQPRQPNQPQHF.

A note on this clonotype: This may be a read error, as it is one base from a much larger clone. V usage is TRBV9 and J usage is TRBJ2-7; 11 nucleotides agree with TRBD1. Germline CDR1 reads SGDLS; CDR2 reads YYNGEE. The CDR3 has 15 residues. The DNA of the CDR3 is TGTGCCGGCAGCGTAGGACAGGGGGCCTTCTACGAGCAGTACTTC. The encoded protein is CAGSVGQGAFYEQYF.

J is TRBJ1-1 and V is TRBV5-1, with no clear D. Germline V lookup: CDR1 SGHRS, CDR2 YFSETQ. The CDR3 extends over 13 amino acids. Trimming left V 2 bases short and J 1 base short, with 6 bases between. The CDR3 region is CASSFHPNTEAFF. The CDR3 DNA reads as TGCGCCAGCAGCTTCCACCCGAACACTGAAGCTTTCTTT.

This clonotype showed up many times. J is TRBJ1-1 and V is TRBV7-8; tentatively, D is TRBD1 (5 bases). CDR3 length equals 13 residues. Trimming stripped 5 bases from V and 5 bases from J, with 12 bases between. The germline V gene has CDR1 SGHVS and CDR2 FQNEAQ. CDR3 sequence: CASSMQGGTEAFF. Here the CDR3 DNA reads TGTGCCAGCAGCATGCAGGGAGGAACTGAAGCTTTCTTT.

V is TRBV2 and J is TRBJ2-5; 8 bases match TRBD1. J gave up 3 bases and V 6 bases, and 9 bases lay outside the gene matches. Germline V gene lookup returns CDR1 SNHLY and CDR2 FYNNEI. The CDR3 runs to 15 residues. CDR3 DNA sequence: TGTGCCAGCAGATGGGACAGGACGCAAAAAGAGACCCAGTACTTC. This encodes CASRWDRTQKETQYF.

About this clonotype itself: An end of the junction differs from the germline gene, which may be a read error. This chain uses TRBV7-8 with TRBJ2-2; no reliable D call. This CDR3 is 15 amino acids long. CDR1 and CDR2 from the germline V gene are SGHVS and FQNEAQ. The CDR3 loop is CASTLTRADTGELFF. CDR3 DNA sequence: TGTGCCAGCACCTTAACCCGGGCCGACACCGGGGAGCTGTTTTTT.

This clonotype was detected a few times. At one boundary the junction diverges from the germline segment, which might be a read error. V usage is TRBV14 and J usage is TRBJ2-4; D remains unclear. Germline loops: CDR1 SGHDN, CDR2 FVKESK. The CDR3 extends over 15 amino acids. The CDR3 sequence: CASSLPIRAKNIQYW. DNA for the CDR3: TGTGCCAGCAGCCTACCCATCCGAGCCAAAAACATTCAGTACTGG.

This clonotype was detected many times. V gene TRBV7-9 combines with J gene TRBJ1-2; a possible D gene is TRBD1 (5 bases). Germline V CDR1 and CDR2: SEHNR, FQNEAQ (reference sequence). This CDR3 is 15 amino acids long. The germline V and J ends were trimmed by 4 bases and 4 bases, with 16 bases remaining between them. In nucleotides, the CDR3 is TGTGCCAGCAGCTCGTTGAAGGGGATCGGCTATGGCTACACCTTC. Its translation is CASSSLKGIGYGYTF.

Comment on this clonotype: An end of the junction does not agree with germline; a read error may underlie this. This chain links TRBV6-1 with TRBJ2-6; D tentatively fits TRBD1 or TRBD2 (5 bases each). The CDR3 is 15 amino acids. The germline V gene has CDR1 MNHNS and CDR2 SASEGT. CDR3 sequence reads: CASSVFREGDNVLTF. In DNA form, the CDR3 reads TGTGCCAGCAGCGTGTTCCGGGAAGGGGACAACGTCCTGACTTTC.

The V call is TRBV12-3 or TRBV12-4, the J call TRBJ1-5; TRBD1 matches at 7 bases. V lost 6 bases and J lost 3; bases outside the gene matches: 8. CDR3 length: 15 amino acids. CDR3: CASRPNTGDNQPQHF. The CDR3 coding sequence is TGTGCCAGCAGACCCAATACAGGGGACAATCAGCCCCAGCATTTT.